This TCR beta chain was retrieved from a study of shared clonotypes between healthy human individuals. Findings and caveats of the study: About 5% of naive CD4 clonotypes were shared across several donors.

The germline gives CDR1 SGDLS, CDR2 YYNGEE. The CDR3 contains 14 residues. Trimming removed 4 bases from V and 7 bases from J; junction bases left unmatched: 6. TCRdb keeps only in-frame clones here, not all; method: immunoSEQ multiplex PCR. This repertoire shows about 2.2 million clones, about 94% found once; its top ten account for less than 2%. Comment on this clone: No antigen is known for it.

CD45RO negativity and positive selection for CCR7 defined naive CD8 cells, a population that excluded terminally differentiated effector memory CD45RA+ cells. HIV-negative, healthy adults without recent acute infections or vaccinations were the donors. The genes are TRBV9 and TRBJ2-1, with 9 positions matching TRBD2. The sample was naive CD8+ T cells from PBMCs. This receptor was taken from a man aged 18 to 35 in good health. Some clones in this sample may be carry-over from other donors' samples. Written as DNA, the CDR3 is TGTGCCAGCAGCCCGGGACTAGCCAGGAATGAGCAGTTCTTC. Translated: CASSPGLARNEQFF.